This T cell receptor beta chain was profiled in a study of CD8 T cells in Susac syndrome. About the study: There were about six sequenced Susac syndrome patients with active disease and under ten in remission.

Sequencing of TCR beta was performed on blood CD8+ and CD4+ T cells. CDR1 is KGHDR, CDR2 SFDVKD, per germline. CDR3 length: 14 residues. V gave up 7 bases and J gave up 2 bases, with 13 bases separating them. An input of about 0.45 to 1 ug of RNA was subjected to reverse transcription using random hexamers. Each CDR3 protein is one row after TCRdb ran MiXCR on the immunoSEQ multiplex PCR reads. The table records 84,000 or so distinct CDR3 sequences, approximately 95% of them present only once. The sequencing input was CD8+ T cells from PBMCs. V is TRBV24-1 and J is TRBJ1-2; D is unresolved. This clonotype originated in a human donor with Susac syndrome. CDR3 bases: TGTGCCACCAGCCCTTCGGTAGAGAACTATGGCTACACCTTC. Translation: CATSPSVENYGYTF.